These 19 T cell receptor beta chains came from one sample sequenced in a study of CD8 T cells in Susac syndrome. RNA in amounts of about 0.5 to 1 ug was reverse transcribed with random hexamers. From the immunoSEQ multiplex PCR reads, TCRdb called clonotypes with MiXCR, one entry per CDR3 protein. The profile shows over 100,000 distinct CDR3 sequences, around 95% of them singletons. The material sequenced was CD4+ T cells from PBMCs. The receptors come from a human donor in good health.

V gene TRBV9 combines with J gene TRBJ1-1; unclear D gene. CDR1 is SGDLS, CDR2 YYNGEE, per germline. The CDR3 runs 14 residues. V lost 2 bases, J lost 6 bases, and 14 bases lay in between. For the CDR3, the DNA is TGTGCCAGCAGCGTTGACGCAAAAAGGGCTGAAGCTTTCTTT. Encoded protein: CASSVDAKRAEAFF.

V gene TRBV4-3 combines with J gene TRBJ2-3; 11 bases align to TRBD2. This CDR3 has 15 residues. The germline gives CDR1 LGHNA, CDR2 YSLEER. V shed 0 bases, J shed 4 bases, and the junction held 0 bases outside the gene matches. The CDR3 DNA sequence: TGCGCCAGCAGCCAAGAGGGACTAGCGGCAGATACGCAGTATTTT. Residues: CASSQEGLAADTQYF.

This chain connects TRBV18 to TRBJ2-2; 7 positions match TRBD1. The V gene end was trimmed by 5 bases and the J gene end by 1 base; junction bases not matched to a gene: 7. The length of the CDR3 is 16 residues. The V gene's germline CDR1 is KGHSH and CDR2 LQKENI. The CDR3 protein is CASSSQGQQNTGELFF. CDR3 in DNA: TGTGCCAGCTCATCCCAGGGACAGCAGAACACCGGGGAGCTGTTTTTT.

This rearrangement joins TRBV10-2 to TRBJ2-1; D may be TRBD1 (5 bases). The CDR3 runs 16 residues. In germline, CDR1 is WSHSY, CDR2 SAAADI. Trimming shortened V by 0 bases and J by 2 bases, and 11 bases separated the two germline ends. The CDR3 nucleotides read TGCGCCAGCAGTGAGTCTCGACAGCCGACCTACAATGAGCAGTTCTTC. Amino acid sequence: CASSESRQPTYNEQFF.

This clonotype was detected only once. The chain couples TRBV20-1 to TRBJ1-2, with TRBD1 identical over 7 bases. CDR3 length: 16 residues. From germline, CDR1 is DFQATT and CDR2 SNEGSKA (reference sequence). V was clipped by 3 bases and J by 4 bases; unmatched bases: 14. CDR3 in DNA: TGCAGTGCTAGGGGTAGCCTACCGGGACAGCCCTATGGCTACACCTTC. Protein product: CSARGSLPGQPYGYTF.

This sequence joins TRBV7-2 and TRBJ1-1, with D possibly being TRBD1 (5 bases). Trimming cost V 5 bases and J 4 bases, with 17 bases left between them. Per germline, CDR1 SGHTA and CDR2 FQGNSA. The CDR3 runs to 15 residues. Written as DNA, the CDR3 is TGTGCCAGCAGCCCAGTTGGGGGAAGGGGCACTGAAGCTTTCTTT. This sequence encodes CASSPVGGRGTEAFF. The variable domain in full, completed from reference TRBV7-2 and TRBJ1-1, reads GAGVSQSPSNKVTEKGKDVELRCDPISGHTALYWYRQSLGQGLEFLIYFQGNSAPDKSGLPSDRFSAERTGGSVSTLTIQRTQQEDSAVYLCASSPVGGRGTEAFFGQGTRLTVV.

V gene TRBV29-1 combines with J gene TRBJ2-6; 11 nucleotides align to TRBD1. The CDR3 sequence is 17 residues long. V was clipped by 4 bases and J by 3 bases; unmatched bases: 8. Per germline, CDR1 SQVTM and CDR2 ANQGSEA. This CDR3 is CSVARTGGAGGANVLTF. The CDR3 bases are TGCAGCGTTGCGAGGACAGGGGGCGCGGGTGGGGCCAACGTCCTGACTTTC.

V usage is TRBV15 and J usage is TRBJ2-6; 11 bases map to TRBD1. The V and J ends lost 3 bases and 3 bases, in that order; junction bases with no gene match: 4. This CDR3 region has 17 residues. Germline V lookup: CDR1 LNHNV, CDR2 YYDKDF (reference sequence). Written as DNA, the CDR3 is TGTGCCACCAGCAGGGACAGGGGGCCAGGTGGGGCCAACGTCCTGACTTTC. Its translation: CATSRDRGPGGANVLTF.

V usage is TRBV6-6 and J usage is TRBJ1-5; no clear D gene. This CDR3 contains 14 residues. Deletions cut 8 bases from V and 0 bases from J, with 11 bases between. Germline V gene lookup returns CDR1 MNHNY and CDR2 SVGAGI (reference sequence). The CDR3 loop reads CASLEHYSNQPQHF. CDR3 DNA: TGTGCCAGCTTAGAACATTATAGCAATCAGCCCCAGCATTTT.

The chain combines TRBV5-1 with TRBJ2-7; 8 positions match TRBD2. Losses at the gene ends were 5 bases for V and 6 bases for J; bases not matched to a gene: 13. From germline, CDR1 is SGHRS and CDR2 YFSETQ. The CDR3 loop spans 15 amino acids. As DNA, the CDR3 is TGCGCCAGCAGAATCGGTGATAGCGGGGCGGTCGAGCAGTACTTC. The encoded protein is CASRIGDSGAVEQYF.

The J gene is TRBJ2-7, the V gene TRBV29-1; 11 bases line up with TRBD2. Germline V lookup: CDR1 SQVTM, CDR2 ANQGSEA. The J segment lost 1 base and the V segment lost 2 bases, leaving 4 bases of the junction unmatched. This CDR3 contains 15 residues. The CDR3 nucleotides are TGCAGCGTTGAACTCACTAGCGGGGGTTCCTACGAGCAGTACTTC. Translating it yields CSVELTSGGSYEQYF.

The chain couples TRBV6-2 or TRBV6-3 to TRBJ2-2; the D gene is possibly TRBD1 (6 bases). The germline V and J ends were trimmed by 4 bases and 4 bases, with 7 bases remaining between them. The length of the CDR3 is 13 residues. Germline CDR1 is MNHEY and CDR2 is SVGEGT. The CDR3 coding sequence is TGTGCCAGCAGTTGGGACACCACCGGGGAGCTGTTTTTT. Translating it yields CASSWDTTGELFF.

This clonotype is a singleton in its sample. The genes are TRBV3-1 and TRBJ2-7; 7 nucleotides agree with TRBD2. The germline V gene encodes CDR1 LGHDT and CDR2 YNNKEL (reference sequence). The CDR3 contains 14 residues. V gave up 3 bases and J gave up 6 bases; unmatched junction bases: 8. The CDR3 nucleotides are TGTGCCAGCAGCCAGGGGGGGTACATTTCCGAGCAGTACTTC. Encoded protein: CASSQGGYISEQYF.

The J gene is TRBJ1-5, the V gene TRBV3-1, with unresolved D. Looked up from germline, CDR1 is LGHDT and CDR2 is YNNKEL (reference sequence). V lost 5 bases and J lost 3, with 8 bases in between. The CDR3 is 13 amino acids. This CDR3 is CASSTRINQPQHF. As DNA, the CDR3 is TGTGCCAGCAGCACCCGGATCAATCAGCCCCAGCATTTT.

The chain uses TRBV7-2 and TRBJ2-5; no definite D call. From germline, CDR1 is SGHTA and CDR2 FQGNSA. The CDR3 covers 12 residues. V lost 4 bases and J lost 5, with 8 bases in between. The CDR3 bases are TGTGCCAGCAGCTCCACTTGGGAGACCCAGTACTTC. It codes for CASSSTWETQYF. Together with reference TRBV7-2 and TRBJ2-5, the CDR3 gives the full variable domain: GAGVSQSPSNKVTEKGKDVELRCDPISGHTALYWYRQSLGQGLEFLIYFQGNSAPDKSGLPSDRFSAERTGGSVSTLTIQRTQQEDSAVYLCASSSTWETQYFGPGTRLLVL.

V usage is TRBV18 and J usage is TRBJ2-7; 7 bases are shared with TRBD2. This CDR3 contains 14 residues. Germline loops: CDR1 KGHSH, CDR2 LQKENI. The V gene end was trimmed by 2 bases and the J gene end by 3 bases; junction bases not matched to a gene: 4. CDR3 loop: CASSPGRESYEQYF. Written as DNA, the CDR3 is TGTGCCAGCTCACCAGGGCGGGAGAGCTACGAGCAGTACTTC.

The V and J genes are TRBV11-2 and TRBJ2-3; 7 positions agree with TRBD2. Germline CDR1 reads SGHAT; CDR2 reads FQNNGV. This CDR3 comprises 14 residues. J gave up 5 bases and V 2 bases, and 4 bases lay outside the gene matches. The CDR3 region is CASSLRGGGDTQYF. CDR3 in DNA: TGTGCCAGCAGCTTACGCGGGGGAGGAGATACGCAGTATTTT.

J is TRBJ1-2 and V is TRBV20-1; 7 bases are shared with TRBD1. There are 14 residues in the CDR3. In germline, CDR1 is DFQATT, CDR2 SNEGSKA (reference sequence). With V trimmed by 5 bases and J by 4 bases, 10 bases remained unmatched. CDR3 sequence: CSAVKIRDSYGYTF. In DNA, the CDR3 is TGCAGTGCTGTCAAAATAAGGGACAGCTATGGCTACACCTTC.

This chain uses TRBV5-1 with TRBJ1-1, with D hard to call. Trimming shortened V by 4 bases and J by 11 bases, and 18 bases separated the two germline ends. The CDR3 runs to 13 residues. From germline, CDR1 is SGHRS and CDR2 YFSETQ. The CDR3 nucleotides are TGCGCCAGCAGCGTGGACGGCCCTAGGAGCGCTTTCTTT. This codes for CASSVDGPRSAFF.